This is a list of T cell receptor beta chains from one sample in a study of CD8 T cells in Susac syndrome. MiXCR, applied by TCRdb to the immunoSEQ multiplex PCR reads, yields one record per CDR3 protein. The top ten hold more than 0.08% of the sample, which has some 180,000 distinct CDR3 sequences, 85% to 95% seen once. Specimen: CD4+ T cells from PBMCs. The receptor set was obtained from a human donor with Susac syndrome. Both conserved end residues are part of each CDR3. A D gene is named only where the DNA matches it firmly. Where a row states a size, it is once, few, many or the class of an expanded clone; other rows omit it.

d_call: TRBD1; clone_size: -; cdr3_length: 14; v_call: TRBV29-1; j_call: TRBJ1-1; cdr3_nt: TGCAGCGCACCCACACAGGGGGAGGGCACTGAAGCTTTCTTT; cdr3_aa: CSAPTQGEGTEAFF
d_call: -; clone_size: -; cdr3_length: 15; v_call: TRBV12-3/TRBV12-4; j_call: TRBJ2-5; cdr3_nt: TGTGCCAGCAGTTTAGGTGTCGGGGGCCAAGAGACCCAGTACTTC; cdr3_aa: CASSLGVGGQETQYF
d_call: -; clone_size: -; cdr3_length: 15; v_call: TRBV30; j_call: TRBJ1-5; cdr3_nt: TGTGCCTGGAGTGCGGGACGTCGGAGCAATCAGCCCCAGCATTTT; cdr3_aa: CAWSAGRRSNQPQHF
d_call: TRBD1; clone_size: few; cdr3_length: 15; v_call: TRBV5-1; j_call: TRBJ2-7; cdr3_nt: TGCGCCAGCAGCTTGGCCTCCGGGACAGACAACGAGCAGTACTTC; cdr3_aa: CASSLASGTDNEQYF
d_call: -; clone_size: -; cdr3_length: 14; v_call: TRBV20-1; j_call: TRBJ2-1; cdr3_nt: TGCAGTGCTAGCAAGGGGAGCTCCTACAATGAGCAGTTCTTC; cdr3_aa: CSASKGSSYNEQFF
d_call: TRBD2; clone_size: -; cdr3_length: 15; v_call: TRBV28; j_call: TRBJ2-1; cdr3_nt: TGTGCCAGCAGCGGGACTAGCGGGAGGAAGGGTGAGCAGTTCTTC; cdr3_aa: CASSGTSGRKGEQFF
d_call: TRBD1; clone_size: -; cdr3_length: 15; v_call: TRBV5-1; j_call: TRBJ1-2; cdr3_nt: TGCGCCAGCAGCTCCGGAGGACAGGGGGCGTCTGGCTACACCTTC; cdr3_aa: CASSSGGQGASGYTF
d_call: -; clone_size: -; cdr3_length: 14; v_call: TRBV6-2/TRBV6-3; j_call: TRBJ2-5; cdr3_nt: TGTGCCAGCACCCTCACGACTGCACAAGAGACCCAGTACTTC; cdr3_aa: CASTLTTAQETQYF
d_call: -; clone_size: -; cdr3_length: 11; v_call: TRBV29-1; j_call: TRBJ1-1; cdr3_nt: TGCAGCGTTGTAGAGGGCGGGAAAGCTTTCTTT; cdr3_aa: CSVVEGGKAFF
d_call: -; clone_size: once; cdr3_length: 15; v_call: TRBV5-6; j_call: TRBJ2-2; cdr3_nt: TGTGCCAGCAGGAATGTGGGGCTGAACACCGGGGAGCTGTTTTTT; cdr3_aa: CASRNVGLNTGELFF
d_call: TRBD1; clone_size: -; cdr3_length: 13; v_call: TRBV29-1; j_call: TRBJ1-1; cdr3_nt: TGCAGCGCTTGGACAGGGGGAAGGGTCCTGGCTTTCTTT; cdr3_aa: CSAWTGGRVLAFF
d_call: -; clone_size: few; cdr3_length: 13; v_call: TRBV2; j_call: TRBJ2-6; cdr3_nt: TGTGCCAGTACTCTGTCTGGGGCCAACGTCCTGACTTTC; cdr3_aa: CASTLSGANVLTF
d_call: TRBD2; clone_size: -; cdr3_length: 17; v_call: TRBV6-2/TRBV6-3; j_call: TRBJ2-7; cdr3_nt: TGTGCCAGCAGTTCCCAACTTAACGGGAGGCGTTACTACGAGCAGTACTTC; cdr3_aa: CASSSQLNGRRYYEQYF
d_call: -; clone_size: -; cdr3_length: 15; v_call: TRBV20-1; j_call: TRBJ2-4; cdr3_nt: TGCAGTGCCCGGGACACCTCCTTAACCAAAAACATTCAGTACTTC; cdr3_aa: CSARDTSLTKNIQYF
d_call: TRBD1; clone_size: -; cdr3_length: 15; v_call: TRBV12-3/TRBV12-4; j_call: TRBJ2-1; cdr3_nt: TGTGCCAGCAGTCCGGGACAGGGAACGAACAATGAGCAGTTCTTC; cdr3_aa: CASSPGQGTNNEQFF
d_call: -; clone_size: -; cdr3_length: 16; v_call: TRBV6-4; j_call: TRBJ1-2; cdr3_nt: TGTGCCAGCAGTGACTCGAGTCGGGGGCGCAGCTATGGCTACACCTTC; cdr3_aa: CASSDSSRGRSYGYTF
d_call: TRBD1; clone_size: -; cdr3_length: 13; v_call: TRBV7-6; j_call: TRBJ2-5; cdr3_nt: TGTGCCAGCAGCATGGACAGGGCGGAGACCCAGTACTTC; cdr3_aa: CASSMDRAETQYF
d_call: -; clone_size: -; cdr3_length: 14; v_call: TRBV27; j_call: TRBJ1-4; cdr3_nt: TGTGCCAGCAGGGGGGTTGCAACTAATGAAAAACTGTTTTTT; cdr3_aa: CASRGVATNEKLFF
d_call: -; clone_size: -; cdr3_length: 14; v_call: TRBV12-3/TRBV12-4; j_call: TRBJ1-2; cdr3_nt: TGTGCCAGCAACCAACAGGGAGCCCCCCCTGGCTACACCTTC; cdr3_aa: CASNQQGAPPGYTF
d_call: -; clone_size: -; cdr3_length: 14; v_call: TRBV30; j_call: TRBJ1-1; cdr3_nt: TGTGCCTGGAGTGGCCAGACCGCTAACACTGAAGCTTTCTTT; cdr3_aa: CAWSGQTANTEAFF
d_call: -; clone_size: -; cdr3_length: 14; v_call: TRBV19; j_call: TRBJ2-1; cdr3_nt: TGTGCCAGTAGTTGGACGGGGTCCTACAATGAGCAGTTCTTC; cdr3_aa: CASSWTGSYNEQFF
d_call: TRBD1; clone_size: -; cdr3_length: 14; v_call: TRBV19; j_call: TRBJ2-7; cdr3_nt: TGTGCCAGTAGTGACGGGACAGGGGTACGCGAGCAGTACTTC; cdr3_aa: CASSDGTGVREQYF
d_call: TRBD1; clone_size: -; cdr3_length: 15; v_call: TRBV28; j_call: TRBJ1-6; cdr3_nt: TGTGCCAGCAGTTCGGGACAGGGGCCTCATTCACCCCTCCACTTT; cdr3_aa: CASSSGQGPHSPLHF
d_call: -; clone_size: -; cdr3_length: 13; v_call: TRBV20-1; j_call: TRBJ2-1; cdr3_nt: TGCAGTGCTAGAGATAGCAGAGACAATGAGCAGTTCTTC; cdr3_aa: CSARDSRDNEQFF
d_call: -; clone_size: -; cdr3_length: 14; v_call: TRBV7-9; j_call: TRBJ2-7; cdr3_nt: TGTGCCAGCAGCTCCCGGGACGGGACCTACGAGCAGTACTTC; cdr3_aa: CASSSRDGTYEQYF
d_call: -; clone_size: -; cdr3_length: 16; v_call: TRBV3-1; j_call: TRBJ2-6; cdr3_nt: TGTGCCAGCAGCCGGACGCAGGGGAGCGGGGCCAACGTCCTGACTTTC; cdr3_aa: CASSRTQGSGANVLTF
d_call: -; clone_size: -; cdr3_length: 14; v_call: TRBV15; j_call: TRBJ2-1; cdr3_nt: TGTGCCACCAGCGGCCGGACAGACCAGGATGAGCAGTTCTTC; cdr3_aa: CATSGRTDQDEQFF
d_call: TRBD1; clone_size: -; cdr3_length: 16; v_call: TRBV24-1; j_call: TRBJ1-4; cdr3_nt: TGTGCCACCAGTGATCCGCCGGGACAGGGAGGGGAAAAACTGTTTTTT; cdr3_aa: CATSDPPGQGGEKLFF
d_call: TRBD1; clone_size: -; cdr3_length: 14; v_call: TRBV7-3; j_call: TRBJ1-1; cdr3_nt: TGTGCCAGCAGCCCAGGGGGGTACGGCACTGAAGCTTTCTTT; cdr3_aa: CASSPGGYGTEAFF
d_call: -; clone_size: -; cdr3_length: 14; v_call: TRBV7-9; j_call: TRBJ2-6; cdr3_nt: TGTGCCAGCATCACCCCGAGGGGGGCCAACGTCCTGACTTTC; cdr3_aa: CASITPRGANVLTF
d_call: -; clone_size: -; cdr3_length: 16; v_call: TRBV12-3/TRBV12-4; j_call: TRBJ1-4; cdr3_nt: TGTGCCAGCAGTCCCCCCCGAGCCAGGGGTAATGAAAAACTGTTTTTT; cdr3_aa: CASSPPRARGNEKLFF
d_call: TRBD1; clone_size: -; cdr3_length: 13; v_call: TRBV20-1; j_call: TRBJ2-7; cdr3_nt: TGCAGTGCTAGAGATTTACAGGGGGTCGAGCAGTACTTC; cdr3_aa: CSARDLQGVEQYF
d_call: TRBD1; clone_size: -; cdr3_length: 16; v_call: TRBV9; j_call: TRBJ1-1; cdr3_nt: TGTGCCAGCAGCGGGGGGACAGGGGGACTGAACACTGAAGCTTTCTTT; cdr3_aa: CASSGGTGGLNTEAFF